One and the same sample provided the 32 T cell receptor beta chains below, sequenced in a study of blood T cell repertoires in COVID-19. Sequencing was performed with immunoSEQ multiplex PCR; in TCRdb, only in-frame clones are kept and a portion is missing. The sample lists under 250,000 clones; roughly four fifths were seen once. Specimen: peripheral blood. The source of these receptors is a woman between 70 and 85 years old with acute or convalescent COVID-19.

The chain recombines TRBV11-2 with TRBJ2-7; maybe TRBD2 (6 bases). CDR1 is SGHAT and CDR2 is FQNNGV in the germline V gene. V dropped 0 bases and J dropped 3 bases, with 9 bases sitting between them. This CDR3 contains 14 residues. The DNA of the CDR3 is TGTGCCAGCAGCTTAGAGCTGGGAGGCTACGAGCAGTACTTC. It encodes CASSLELGGYEQYF.

This rearrangement joins TRBV24-1 to TRBJ2-5; TRBD1 matches at 8 bases. Trimming took 3 bases from V and 3 from J; bases not matched to a gene: 8. Germline loops: CDR1 KGHDR, CDR2 SFDVKD. This CDR3 is built from 16 residues. The CDR3 DNA reads as TGTGCCACCAGTGATAGCCTGGACAGGGTGGAAGAGACCCAGTACTTC. Translation gives CATSDSLDRVEETQYF.

The chain couples TRBV5-1 to TRBJ2-7, with D possibly TRBD1 on 6 matching bases. V was shortened by 4 bases and J by 4 bases, with 12 bases between the two germline ends. The CDR3 covers 13 residues. Germline V gene lookup returns CDR1 SGHRS and CDR2 YFSETQ. The CDR3 spells CASSATGSYEQYF. For the CDR3, the DNA is TGCGCCAGCAGCGCGACAGGTTCTTACGAGCAGTACTTC.

In this sample, this clone turned up once. CDR3 protein: CASSEREGRGGYTF. CDR3 bases: TGTGCCAGCAGTGAAAGAGAAGGTAGGGGTGGCTACACCTTC. The chain uses TRBV6-1 and TRBJ1-2; D possibly corresponds to TRBD1 (5 bases). Germline loops: CDR1 MNHNS, CDR2 SASEGT. The CDR3 extends over 14 amino acids. Between the trimmed V and J ends, which lost 2 bases and 7 bases, there was a span of 14 bases.

The chain recombines TRBV27 with TRBJ1-6; TRBD1 might be the D (6 bases). V was pared by 8 bases and J by 10 bases, with 15 bases between. The CDR3 is 13 residues long. Germline assignment: CDR1 MNHEY and CDR2 SMNVEV (reference sequence). In DNA form, the CDR3 reads TGTGCCAGCGGCGAAGGGGGAGGGTCACCCCTCCACTTT. It translates to CASGEGGGSPLHF.

The rearrangement joins TRBV2 to TRBJ1-5; D uncertain. The germline V and J ends were trimmed by 5 bases and 2 bases, with 13 bases remaining between them. Germline V gives CDR1 SNHLY, CDR2 FYNNEI. The CDR3 totals 15 residues. CDR3 loop: CASSKEGMGNQPQHF. As DNA, the CDR3 is TGTGCCAGCAGTAAGGAGGGAATGGGCAATCAGCCCCAGCATTTT.

The chain joins TRBV5-1 to TRBJ1-2; D perhaps matches TRBD1 (5 bases). This CDR3 has 15 amino acids. V lost 1 base and J 0 bases, leaving 10 bases between the germline ends. The germline gives CDR1 SGHRS, CDR2 YFSETQ. Written as DNA, the CDR3 is TGCGCCAGCAGCTTGAAGCGGGACCCTAACTATGGCTACACCTTC. Translating gives CASSLKRDPNYGYTF.

V usage is TRBV10-3 and J usage is TRBJ1-1, with D possibly TRBD1 on 5 matching bases. The CDR3 extends over 12 amino acids. V lost 3 bases and J lost 8, with 10 bases in between. CDR1 is ENHRY, CDR2 SYGVKD, per germline. CDR3 DNA sequence: TGTGCCATCAGTGACCTTGGACAAGAAGCTTTCTTT. Its protein is CAISDLGQEAFF.

The chain carries TRBV4-2 and TRBJ1-2; 7 bases line up with TRBD1. The CDR3 has 14 amino acids. V shed 3 bases and J 1 base; nucleotides not matched to a gene: 2. The V gene's germline CDR1 is LGHNA and CDR2 YNFKEQ. CDR3 region: CASSQGTVNYGYTF. In DNA form, the CDR3 reads TGTGCCAGCAGCCAGGGGACAGTTAACTATGGCTACACCTTC.

The genes are TRBV2 and TRBJ2-3; TRBD2 matches at 11 bases. J lost 5 bases, V lost 6 bases, and 7 bases had no gene match. The germline V gene has CDR1 SNHLY and CDR2 FYNNEI. This CDR3 has 15 amino acids. CDR3 bases: TGTGCCAGCAGCCCTCTAGCGGGGGGCCAAGATACGCAGTATTTT. It codes for CASSPLAGGQDTQYF.

The chain couples TRBV5-1 to TRBJ2-3; 9 bases map to TRBD1. The CDR3 is made up of 15 amino acids. Germline V CDR1 and CDR2: SGHRS, YFSETQ. After removal of 3 bases from V and 8 bases from J, the junction contained 10 bases not matched to a gene. CDR3 amino acids: CASSSPGQGRGTQYF. Here the CDR3 DNA reads TGCGCCAGCAGCTCCCCTGGACAGGGGCGAGGTACGCAGTATTTT.

The rearrangement uses TRBV30 and TRBJ2-7; D uncertain. Trimming left V 1 base short and J 1 base short, with 11 bases between. The V gene's germline CDR1 is GTSNPN and CDR2 SVGIG (reference sequence). The CDR3 covers 14 residues. CDR3 nucleotide sequence: TGTGCCTGGAGTGGACAAGGCCGTTCCTACGAGCAGTACTTC. The encoded protein is CAWSGQGRSYEQYF.

This clone was picked up one time. The chain joins TRBV5-1 to TRBJ2-1; maybe TRBD1 (5 bases). The ends were cut back, 0 bases at V and 4 bases at J, with 14 bases in the middle. The CDR3 sequence is 16 residues long. CDR1 is SGHRS, CDR2 YFSETQ, per germline. In DNA, the CDR3 is TGCGCCAGCAGCTTGGCGATAGGGGCTACATACAATGAGCAGTTCTTC. This encodes CASSLAIGATYNEQFF.

The chain links TRBV2 to TRBJ1-6; 7 bases line up with TRBD1. Per the germline V gene, CDR1 is SNHLY and CDR2 is FYNNEI. The V gene end was trimmed by 6 bases and the J gene end by 6 bases; junction bases not matched to a gene: 11. The CDR3 is 16 residues long. The CDR3 DNA follows: TGTGCCAGCAGAGGGGACAGCGGAATAAGTAATTCACCCCTCCACTTT. Translated: CASRGDSGISNSPLHF.

This clone was picked up one time. V gene TRBV2 combines with J gene TRBJ1-1, with D hard to call. Germline CDR1 is SNHLY and CDR2 is FYNNEI. The CDR3 is 13 amino acids. V lost 5 bases, J lost 5 bases, and 12 bases lay in between. The CDR3 nucleotides are TGTGCCAGCAGTCCCGGGGTTTTAACTGAAGCTTTCTTT. The encoded protein is CASSPGVLTEAFF.

The chain is built from TRBV7-2 and TRBJ1-4, with 9 nucleotides matching TRBD1. CDR1 and CDR2 from the germline V gene are SGHTA and FQGNSA. This CDR3 contains 15 residues. Trimming cost V 4 bases and J 8 bases; bases outside gene matches: 8. CDR3 region: CASSSTGTGTEKLFF. Written as DNA, the CDR3 is TGTGCCAGCAGCTCCACCGGGACAGGGACCGAAAAACTGTTTTTT. The full variable domain, its missing parts supplied by reference TRBV7-2 and TRBJ1-4, is GAGVSQSPSNKVTEKGKDVELRCDPISGHTALYWYRQSLGQGLEFLIYFQGNSAPDKSGLPSDRFSAERTGGSVSTLTIQRTQQEDSAVYLCASSSTGTGTEKLFFGSGTQLSVL.

This sequence joins TRBV19 and TRBJ1-2, with D unclear. Germline CDR1 LNHDA, CDR2 SQIVND (reference sequence). The CDR3 totals 14 residues. The V end was cut by 5 bases, the J end by 6 bases, with 16 bases between. The CDR3 protein is CASSVLQVGHGYTF. In DNA, the CDR3 is TGTGCCAGTAGTGTCCTACAAGTTGGGCATGGCTACACCTTC.

The chain is built from TRBV30 and TRBJ2-5; 7 bases match TRBD2. Germline V lookup: CDR1 GTSNPN, CDR2 SVGIG (reference sequence). J gave up 3 bases and V 8 bases, and 15 bases lay outside the gene matches. The CDR3 is 15 residues long. The CDR3 DNA follows: TGTGCCGAAGACCCGGGGGGACCGAGGGAAGAGACCCAGTACTTC. Its protein product is CAEDPGGPREETQYF.

The gene calls are TRBV7-2 and TRBJ2-3; 9 bases are shared with TRBD2. There are 16 residues in the CDR3. CDR1 and CDR2 (germline): SGHTA, FQGNSA. V gave up 1 base and J gave up 9 bases; unmatched junction bases: 11. The CDR3 sequence: CASSLVTSGQSGTQYF. The CDR3 region has the DNA TGTGCCAGCAGCTTAGTCACTAGCGGGCAATCGGGGACGCAGTATTTT.

This chain uses TRBV7-8 with TRBJ2-7, with TRBD1 as a possible D gene (6 bases). This CDR3 is 14 amino acids long. CDR1 and CDR2 from the germline V gene are SGHVS and FQNEAQ. Trimming cost V 5 bases and J 3 bases, with 14 bases left between them. For the CDR3, the DNA is TGTGCCAGCAGCATCCAACTGGACAGCTACGAGCAGTACTTC. Translated: CASSIQLDSYEQYF. Full variable domain (missing parts from reference TRBV7-8 and TRBJ2-7): GAGVSQSPRYKVAKRGQDVALRCDPISGHVSLFWYQQALGQGPEFLTYFQNEAQLDKSGLPSDRFFAERPEGSVSTLKIQRTQQEDSAVYLCASSIQLDSYEQYFGPGTRLTVT.

The V gene is TRBV7-2, the J gene TRBJ2-5; D remains unclear. The germline V gene encodes CDR1 SGHTA and CDR2 FQGNSA. Trimming took off 2 bases at V and 1 base at J, with 8 bases between the two ends. The CDR3 covers 14 residues. The CDR3 loop reads CASSLSRVQETQYF. In nucleotides, the CDR3 is TGTGCCAGCAGCTTATCTCGGGTCCAAGAGACCCAGTACTTC.

The chain uses TRBV28 and TRBJ1-2; D may be TRBD1 (5 bases). CDR3 length: 14 residues. Germline CDR1 MDHEN, CDR2 SYDVKM. V was clipped by 6 bases and J by 7 bases, with 18 bases between them. As DNA, the CDR3 is TGTGCCAGCAGCCCCGGGGGGAGGGTTGGTGGCTACACCTTC. It specifies CASSPGGRVGGYTF.

CDR3 region: CASSTPRLSGNTIYF. The CDR3 DNA reads TGTGCCAGCAGCACCCCGCGGCTCTCTGGAAACACCATATATTTT. The rearrangement links TRBV7-8 to TRBJ1-3; D uncertain. V was shortened by 5 bases and J by 0 bases, with 11 bases between the two germline ends. CDR3 length: 15 amino acids. CDR1 is SGHVS and CDR2 is FQNEAQ in the germline V gene.

This clone has a handful of counts. The chain combines TRBV12-3 or TRBV12-4 with TRBJ1-6, with 7 nucleotides matching TRBD1. After removal of 4 bases from V and 11 bases from J, the junction contained 5 bases not matched to a gene. There are 13 residues in the CDR3. CDR3 in DNA: TGTGCCAGCAGTTCGATCAGGGGGGCACCCCTCCACTTT. Its translation: CASSSIRGAPLHF.

The chain employs TRBV11-2 and TRBJ1-2, with 8 bases identical to TRBD1. The V gene end was trimmed by 0 bases and the J gene end by 8 bases; junction bases not matched to a gene: 5. The germline gives CDR1 SGHAT, CDR2 FQNNGV. The CDR3 spans 14 residues. CDR3 sequence: CASSLDGTGWGYTF. CDR3 DNA sequence: TGTGCCAGCAGCTTAGACGGGACAGGCTGGGGCTACACCTTC.

The chain uses TRBV28 and TRBJ2-7; tentative D call: TRBD1 (7 bases). Trimming left V 7 bases short and J 3 bases short, with 28 bases between. In germline, CDR1 is MDHEN, CDR2 SYDVKM. The CDR3 extends over 18 amino acids. CDR3 loop: CASTVWGARRRGYYEQYF. The CDR3 nucleotides read TGTGCCAGCACCGTTTGGGGGGCAAGGCGCAGGGGGTACTACGAGCAGTACTTC.

This chain joins TRBV7-2 and TRBJ2-7, with a tentative D call TRBD2 (6 bases). Trimming cost V 5 bases and J 4 bases, with 12 bases left between them. Germline loops: CDR1 SGHTA, CDR2 FQGNSA. CDR3 size: 13 residues. The CDR3 DNA reads TGTGCCAGCAGCGGAGTTGGGGGGTACGAGCAGTACTTC. Encoded protein: CASSGVGGYEQYF. Looking up the rest from reference TRBV7-2 and TRBJ2-7 gives the full variable domain: GAGVSQSPSNKVTEKGKDVELRCDPISGHTALYWYRQSLGQGLEFLIYFQGNSAPDKSGLPSDRFSAERTGGSVSTLTIQRTQQEDSAVYLCASSGVGGYEQYFGPGTRLTVT.

V usage is TRBV29-1 and J usage is TRBJ1-5; 9 bases are a match to TRBD1. Germline V gene sequence: CDR1 SQVTM, CDR2 ANQGSEA. The CDR3 loop spans 13 amino acids. The V gene end was trimmed by 5 bases and the J gene end by 4 bases; junction bases not matched to a gene: 3. The chain's CDR3 is CSVKDRGNQPQHF. In DNA, the CDR3 is TGCAGCGTTAAGGACAGGGGAAATCAGCCCCAGCATTTT.

The gene calls are TRBV5-5 and TRBJ2-1; 9 positions agree with TRBD2. Germline V lookup: CDR1 SGHKS, CDR2 YYEKEE (reference sequence). The CDR3 spans 15 residues. Losses at the gene ends were 1 base for V and 6 bases for J; bases not matched to a gene: 5. CDR3 DNA sequence: TGTGCCAGCAGCTTGACCGGGACTAGCACCAATGAGCAGTTCTTC. Translation gives CASSLTGTSTNEQFF.

This clone was counted only a few times. The CDR3 protein is CASSRAAGERAFF. CDR3 coding DNA: TGTGCCAGCAGTCGCGCGGCGGGAGAGCGAGCTTTCTTT. The gene calls are TRBV6-5 and TRBJ1-1; D ambiguous. Per germline, CDR1 MNHEY and CDR2 SVGAGI. V dropped 5 bases and J dropped 10 bases, with 17 bases sitting between them. This CDR3 is 13 amino acids long.

The rearrangement uses TRBV3-1 (or the pseudogene TRBV3-2) and TRBJ2-3, with 11 bases lining up with TRBD1. Germline V gene data show CDR1 as LGHDT and CDR2 as YNNKEL (reference sequence). V was clipped by 3 bases and J by 5 bases; unmatched bases: 7. The CDR3 is 16 residues long. The DNA for the CDR3 is TGTGCCAGCAGCCACCGAGGGGGACAGGGGGAAGATACGCAGTATTTT. Translating it yields CASSHRGGQGEDTQYF.

The V call is TRBV7-9, the J call TRBJ2-2; maybe TRBD2 (5 bases). V was shortened by 3 bases and J by 5 bases, with 16 bases between the two germline ends. The CDR3 loop spans 16 amino acids. Looked up from germline, CDR1 is SEHNR and CDR2 is FQNEAQ (reference sequence). The CDR3 region is CASSLVPGVNTGELFF. CDR3 DNA: TGTGCCAGCAGCTTGGTACCCGGGGTGAATACCGGGGAGCTGTTTTTT. The whole variable domain, remainder taken from reference TRBV7-9 and TRBJ2-2, is DTGVSQNPRHKITKRGQNVTFRCDPISEHNRLYWYRQTLGQGPEFLTYFQNEAQLEKSRLLSDRFSAERPKGSFSTLEIQRTEQGDSAMYLCASSLVPGVNTGELFFGEGSRLTVL.